These 31 T cell receptor beta chains were sequenced from one sample in a study of response to subunit inactivated influenza vaccine. Each CDR3 protein gets one entry after TCRdb re-called the RT-PCR reads with MiXCR. The sample lists around 540,000 distinct CDR3 sequences; 10% to 15% were seen once. The starting material was PBMCs from blood, obtained on the day of vaccination. Every receptor here comes from a man aged 50 or older who received an inactivated influenza vaccine.

This clonotype appeared a few times. V and J are TRBV7-2 and TRBJ2-1, with no clear D. From germline, CDR1 is SGHTA and CDR2 FQGNSA. Trimming took 8 bases from V and 9 from J, leaving 14 bases between them. The length of the CDR3 is 12 residues. As DNA, the CDR3 is TGTGCCAGCGGTGCCCCCGTGGGTGAGCAGTTCTTC. Translation gives CASGAPVGEQFF.

This clonotype appeared a few times. The genes are TRBV6-4 and TRBJ2-1, with 8 bases aligning to TRBD1. This CDR3 region has 17 residues. V shed 5 bases, J shed 3 bases, and the junction held 12 bases outside the gene matches. Germline values: CDR1 MRHNA, CDR2 SNTAGT. The CDR3 sequence: CASSRSPSGGVYNEQFF. CDR3 sequence (DNA): TGTGCCAGCAGTAGATCGCCCTCAGGGGGCGTCTACAATGAGCAGTTCTTC.

The V gene is TRBV6-2 or TRBV6-3, the J gene TRBJ2-3; tentatively, D is TRBD1 (6 bases). The CDR3 is 16 amino acids. The germline V gene has CDR1 MNHEY and CDR2 SVGEGT. With 0 bases removed from V and 0 bases from J, the gap between germline ends came to 10 bases. The CDR3 region has the DNA TGTGCCAGCAGTTACTCGCAGGGGATAAGCACAGATACGCAGTATTTT. Its protein product is CASSYSQGISTDTQYF.

V usage is TRBV12-3 or TRBV12-4 and J usage is TRBJ2-5, with a weak D call TRBD2 (6 bases). Trimming took off 6 bases at V and 5 bases at J, with 16 bases between the two ends. The length of the CDR3 is 14 residues. Here the CDR3 DNA reads TGTGCCAGCAGCTTTCGGGGGTCTGGGGAGACCCAGTACTTC. Its protein is CASSFRGSGETQYF.

This sequence joins TRBV12-3 or TRBV12-4 and TRBJ2-2; D ambiguous. The CDR3 is 20 amino acids. With 5 bases removed from V and 4 bases from J, the gap between germline ends came to 29 bases. The DNA for the CDR3 is TGTGCCAGCAGTGTTCTTTCCTGGTGGGCAGGCCGGTCGAGCACCGGGGAGCTGTTTTTT. Its protein is CASSVLSWWAGRSSTGELFF.

This clonotype was detected only a few times. This sequence joins TRBV3-1 and TRBJ1-5; D may be TRBD1 (6 bases). Germline CDR1 is LGHDT and CDR2 is YNNKEL (reference sequence). The CDR3 runs to 15 residues. With 3 bases removed from V and 1 base from J, the gap between germline ends came to 10 bases. The DNA for the CDR3 is TGTGCCAGCAGCCAGGCCGGGACAAGCAATCAGCCCCAGCATTTT. It specifies CASSQAGTSNQPQHF. Full variable domain (outside the CDR3, taken from reference TRBV3-1 and TRBJ1-5): DTAVSQTPKYLVTQMGNDKSIKCEQNLGHDTMYWYKQDSKKFLKIMFSYNNKELIINETVPNRFSPKSPDKAHLNLHINSLELGDSAVYFCASSQAGTSNQPQHFGDGTRLSIL.

This clonotype was found a few times. The chain links TRBV4-1 to TRBJ1-6; D is possibly TRBD1 (5 bases). CDR3 size: 16 residues. Germline CDR1 is MGHRA and CDR2 is YSYEKL. Trimming removed 3 bases at V and 0 bases at J, with 9 bases between. This CDR3 reads CASSQGVGSYNSPLHF. CDR3 nucleotide sequence: TGCGCCAGCAGCCAGGGGGTAGGCTCCTATAATTCACCCCTCCACTTT.

This chain uses TRBV5-1 with TRBJ2-7; a weak D match, TRBD1 (5 bases). This CDR3 region has 13 residues. The V gene lost 0 bases and the J gene lost 6 bases, with 10 bases spanning the gap. The V gene's germline CDR1 is SGHRS and CDR2 YFSETQ. In nucleotides, the CDR3 is TGCGCCAGCAGCTTGGGACAGCAGAGCGAGCAGTACTTC. It translates to CASSLGQQSEQYF.

This clonotype was seen a handful of times. V is TRBV15 and J is TRBJ2-1, with D tentatively TRBD1 (6 bases). The germline CDR1 and CDR2 sequences are LNHNV and YYDKDF (reference sequence). The CDR3 runs to 13 residues. The V end lost 5 bases, the J end lost 8 bases, and 13 bases lay between the germline ends. The chain's CDR3 is CATSLHRVHEQFF. The CDR3 nucleotides read TGTGCCACCAGCCTACACAGGGTCCATGAGCAGTTCTTC.

The chain recombines TRBV29-1 with TRBJ2-7; D possibly corresponds to TRBD1 (6 bases). Trimming pared 1 base from V and 2 bases from J, leaving 12 bases between. This CDR3 is built from 14 residues. Looked up from germline, CDR1 is SQVTM and CDR2 is ANQGSEA. CDR3 residues: CSVEAFDRPYEQYF. The CDR3 DNA follows: TGCAGCGTTGAAGCTTTCGACAGGCCCTACGAGCAGTACTTC.

This clonotype turned up a few times. The V call is TRBV6-2 or TRBV6-3, the J call TRBJ2-5, with TRBD2 identical over 7 bases. The CDR3 totals 15 residues. Germline lookup yields CDR1 MNHEY and CDR2 SVGEGT. V lost 7 bases and J lost 4; bases outside the gene matches: 12. CDR3 in amino acids: CASIKNSGRAETQYF. Here the CDR3 DNA reads TGTGCCAGCATCAAAAATAGCGGGCGGGCAGAGACCCAGTACTTC.

The V call is TRBV12-3 or TRBV12-4, the J call TRBJ2-1; tentatively, D is TRBD2 (5 bases). Trimming pared 3 bases from V and 5 bases from J, leaving 11 bases between. This CDR3 spans 14 amino acids. The CDR3 nucleotides read TGTGCCAGCAGTTTCATCACTAGGGACAATGAGCAGTTCTTC. Its translation is CASSFITRDNEQFF.

This clonotype was counted a few times. This chain links TRBV7-2 with TRBJ2-3, with D possibly matching TRBD1 (5 bases). The V gene lost 4 bases and the J gene lost 0 bases, with 17 bases spanning the gap. The CDR3 consists of 17 residues. Germline lookup yields CDR1 SGHTA and CDR2 FQGNSA. CDR3 sequence: CASSSAWTTSSTDTQYF. CDR3 bases: TGTGCCAGCAGCTCAGCATGGACAACGTCTAGCACAGATACGCAGTATTTT.

The rearrangement uses TRBV2 and TRBJ1-6; D remains ambiguous. CDR1 SNHLY and CDR2 FYNNEI come from the germline V gene. CDR3 length equals 12 residues. Trimming took 7 bases from V and 18 from J, leaving 19 bases between them. CDR3: CASTDSGEVPHF. DNA of the CDR3: TGTGCCAGCACCGATTCCGGAGAGGTTCCCCACTTT.

This clonotype appeared a few times. The chain employs TRBV5-5 and TRBJ2-5; TRBD2 might be the D (5 bases). From germline, CDR1 is SGHKS and CDR2 YYEKEE (reference sequence). CDR3 size: 14 residues. V gave up 4 bases and J gave up 1 base, with 11 bases separating them. In DNA, the CDR3 is TGTGCCAGCAGCCTGTATGAGGGCCAAGAGACCCAGTACTTC. It encodes CASSLYEGQETQYF.

The chain combines TRBV20-1 with TRBJ2-3, with TRBD2 matching over 9 bases. CDR1 is DFQATT, CDR2 SNEGSKA, per germline (reference sequence). The V segment lost 6 bases and the J segment 4 bases; nucleotides outside the gene matches: 8. This CDR3 is 14 amino acids long. Here the CDR3 reads CSAGGGGAADTQYF. In nucleotides, the CDR3 is TGCAGTGCCGGCGGCGGGGGGGCTGCAGATACGCAGTATTTT.

V and J are TRBV12-3 or TRBV12-4 and TRBJ1-1; 9 bases are shared with TRBD1. V shed 4 bases and J 8 bases; nucleotides not matched to a gene: 8. This CDR3 has 14 amino acids. CDR3 nucleotides: TGTGCCAGCAGTTCCCCCGGGACAGGGAGGGAAGCTTTCTTT. This encodes CASSSPGTGREAFF.

This clonotype was recorded many times. The chain carries TRBV5-5 and TRBJ1-2; D not resolved. Trimming removed 4 bases at V and 5 bases at J, with 12 bases between. Germline lookup yields CDR1 SGHKS and CDR2 YYEKEE (reference sequence). The CDR3 spans 13 residues. The CDR3 nucleotides are TGTGCCAGCAGCCCCGGCAGTGCTTATGGCTACACCTTC. It is translated as CASSPGSAYGYTF.

The gene calls are TRBV20-1 and TRBJ2-5; 8 nucleotides align to TRBD2. Germline trimming cut 1 base from V and 5 bases from J; bases unmatched to any gene: 6. In germline, CDR1 is DFQATT, CDR2 SNEGSKA (reference sequence). CDR3 length equals 14 residues. CDR3 loop: CSARVGGAVETQYF. CDR3 nucleotides: TGCAGTGCTAGAGTCGGGGGGGCCGTGGAGACCCAGTACTTC.

This sequence joins TRBV3-1 and TRBJ2-1; no reliable D call. CDR3 size: 15 residues. Germline V gives CDR1 LGHDT, CDR2 YNNKEL (reference sequence). V lost 3 bases, J lost 3 bases, and 12 bases lay in between. The CDR3 loop is CASSHGGLLYNEQFF. The DNA for the CDR3 is TGTGCCAGCAGCCATGGCGGCTTGCTCTACAATGAGCAGTTCTTC.

With regard to this clonotype: A much larger clone differs by one base, so this may be a read error. The chain has TRBV5-6 and TRBJ1-2; D uncertain. The CDR3 extends over 12 amino acids. Germline CDR1 reads SGHDT; CDR2 reads YYEEEE. CDR3 protein: CVSSLVRDGYTF. CDR3 DNA sequence: TGTGTCAGCAGCTTGGTTCGGGATGGCTACACCTTC.

Ten or more counts support this clonotype. The gene calls are TRBV15 and TRBJ2-3; 9 nucleotides match TRBD2. This CDR3 is built from 14 residues. The trim removed 8 bases at V and 5 bases at J, leaving 8 bases unmatched. Germline assignment: CDR1 LNHNV and CDR2 YYDKDF (reference sequence). In DNA, the CDR3 is TGTGCCACCGGGACTAGCCAGAGGTTAGATACGCAGTATTTT. It yields the protein CATGTSQRLDTQYF.

This clonotype was counted only a few times. The gene calls are TRBV12-3 or TRBV12-4 and TRBJ1-1; no reliable D call. The CDR3 consists of 13 residues. V was pared by 6 bases and J by 0 bases, with 8 bases between. The CDR3 protein is CASSLPLNTEAFF. The CDR3 DNA reads as TGTGCCAGCAGCCTACCCCTGAACACTGAAGCTTTCTTT.

This rearrangement joins TRBV28 to TRBJ2-7, with 7 bases matching TRBD2. The CDR3 loop spans 13 amino acids. J lost 4 bases, V lost 9 bases, and 9 bases had no gene match. Germline loops: CDR1 MDHEN, CDR2 SYDVKM. The CDR3 spells CARPTSFGYEQYF. Written as DNA, the CDR3 is TGTGCCAGGCCGACTAGCTTTGGTTACGAGCAGTACTTC.

This clonotype was seen many times. V and J are TRBV7-3 and TRBJ2-3; TRBD1 matches at 8 bases. The CDR3 spans 15 residues. The V and J ends lost 5 bases and 1 base, in that order; junction bases with no gene match: 5. Germline V gene data show CDR1 as SGHTA and CDR2 as FQGTGA. The CDR3 bases are TGTGCCAGCAGCGCAACGACAGGGGGCACAGATACGCAGTATTTT. Its translation: CASSATTGGTDTQYF. The complete variable domain, with remaining parts taken from reference TRBV7-3 and TRBJ2-3, reads GAGVSQTPSNKVTEKGKYVELRCDPISGHTALYWYRQSLGQGPEFLIYFQGTGAADDSGLPNDRFFAVRPEGSVSTLKIQRTERGDSAVYLCASSATTGGTDTQYFGPGTRLTVL.

In regard to this clonotype: The germline gene is not matched at one end of the junction; a read error may be the cause. The chain combines TRBV11-2 with TRBJ2-7; TRBD2 is a possible D gene (6 bases). CDR1 SGHAT and CDR2 FQNNGV come from the germline V gene. CDR3 length: 15 residues. CDR3 residues: CVSSLFLRESGEQYF. As DNA, the CDR3 is TGTGTCAGCAGCTTATTTCTTCGGGAGTCGGGGGAGCAGTACTTC.

This sequence joins TRBV2 and TRBJ1-4; tentatively, D is TRBD1 (5 bases). Trimming left V 5 bases short and J 13 bases short, with 14 bases between. This CDR3 is 12 amino acids long. Germline CDR1 reads SNHLY; CDR2 reads FYNNEI. The DNA for the CDR3 is TGTGCCAGCAGTCTCTCCCGGGACTTACTGTTTTTT. Amino acid sequence: CASSLSRDLLFF. Full variable domain (remainder filled in from reference TRBV2 and TRBJ1-4): EPEVTQTPSHQVTQMGQEVILRCVPISNHLYFYWYRQILGQKVEFLVSFYNNEISEKSEIFDDQFSVERPDGSNFTLKIRSTKLEDSAMYFCASSLSRDLLFFGSGTQLSVL.

This clonotype has ten or more counts. The rearrangement uses TRBV29-1 and TRBJ1-3; a possible D gene is TRBD1 (5 bases). V lost 4 bases to trimming and J lost 0 bases, with 7 bases between them. The length of the CDR3 is 13 residues. Germline CDR1 reads SQVTM; CDR2 reads ANQGSEA. The DNA of the CDR3 is TGCAGCGTTGGTCAGGGCTCTGGAAACACCATATATTTT. This encodes CSVGQGSGNTIYF.

This clonotype has a count of ten or more. V usage is TRBV6-1 and J usage is TRBJ2-2; 7 nucleotides line up with TRBD1. The CDR3 runs 16 residues. The V gene's germline CDR1 is MNHNS and CDR2 SASEGT. With 6 bases clipped from V and 6 bases from J, the junction kept 13 bases outside the gene matches. The CDR3 sequence: CASRSTGIPLAGELFF. CDR3 DNA: TGTGCCAGCAGATCGACAGGGATTCCCTTAGCCGGGGAGCTGTTTTTT.

V gene TRBV15 combines with J gene TRBJ2-5; 10 bases agree with TRBD1. CDR3 size: 19 residues. J gave up 1 base and V 3 bases, and 14 bases lay outside the gene matches. Germline V gene data show CDR1 as LNHNV and CDR2 as YYDKDF (reference sequence). CDR3 amino acids: CATSSYWTGGANSQETQYF. The CDR3 coding sequence is TGTGCCACCAGCAGTTACTGGACAGGGGGAGCCAATTCCCAAGAGACCCAGTACTTC.

Details on this clonotype: A single base separates this from a much larger clone, so it may be a read error. V is TRBV29-1 and J is TRBJ2-5; D is unclear. Trimming cost V 7 bases and J 8 bases, with 17 bases left between them. The germline CDR1 and CDR2 sequences are SQVTM and ANQGSEA. The length of the CDR3 is 12 residues. The CDR3 is CSGIRGGDTQYF. The DNA for the CDR3 is TGCAGCGGGATCCGAGGCGGAGATACCCAGTACTTC. Together with reference TRBV29-1 and TRBJ2-5, the CDR3 gives the full variable domain: SAVISQKPSRDICQRGTSLTIQCQVDSQVTMMFWYRQQPGQSLTLIATANQGSEATYESGFVIDKFPISRPNLTFSTLTVSNMSPEDSSIYLCSGIRGGDTQYFGPGTRLLVL.